This TCR beta chain came from a study of T cell clonotyping in hematopoietic cell transplantation. Findings of the study overall: Broader posttransplant TCR repertoire diversity was predicted by graft donor and pretransplant recipient Inverse Simpson Index values. After transplant, recipient diversity fell while pathologically expanded clonotypes grew through day 180. At the given depth, recipient repertoires were over 95% de novo clonotypes. CD4 and CD8 repertoire contributions could not be separated without sorting.

For this clone: Its specificity is not known.

This CDR3 region has 14 residues. Trimming shortened V by 5 bases and J by 4 bases, and 12 bases separated the two germline ends. Per germline, CDR1 MNHEY and CDR2 SMNVEV (reference sequence). Assay: immunoSEQ multiplex PCR; the TCRdb copy retains only in-frame clones and omits some. Here the sample spans about 69,000 clones, over 90% being singletons. The chain couples TRBV27 to TRBJ2-1, with a possible D match to TRBD1 (6 bases). The TCR was taken from a man in his fifties in good health. Some clones in this sample may be carry-over from other donors' samples. Sequenced input: peripheral blood mononuclear cells. The chain's CDR3 is CASSLTGQYNEQFF. The DNA of the CDR3 is TGTGCCAGCAGTCTCACAGGGCAGTACAATGAGCAGTTCTTC.